These T cell receptor beta chains were read from a single sample in a study of blood T cells in healthy people across ages. TCRdb used MiXCR to reprocess the 5' RACE reads, holding one entry per CDR3 protein. Of 910,000 or so distinct CDR3 sequences listed, about 53% were seen once; the top ten hold about 22%. The sample consisted of blood. Receptors were obtained from a woman in her fifties or sixties in good health. CDR3s leave out the opening cysteine and the closing phenylalanine or tryptophan. Only some rows state a clone size, as once, few, many or a class for expanded clones.

v_gene: TRBV7-9
j_gene: TRBJ2-5
abundance: few
CDR3aa: ATPGGETQY

v_gene: TRBV4-2
j_gene: TRBJ2-7
abundance: NA
CDR3aa: ATSQPGISYEQY

v_gene: TRBV9
j_gene: TRBJ2-3
abundance: NA
CDR3aa: ASSGGLAGVNTDTQY

v_gene: TRBV5-1
j_gene: TRBJ1-1
abundance: NA
CDR3aa: ASSLRSPATADTEAF

v_gene: TRBV20-1
j_gene: TRBJ2-7
abundance: NA
CDR3aa: SARELRAAYEQY

v_gene: TRBV5-1
j_gene: TRBJ2-5
abundance: NA
CDR3aa: ASSASAGRLETQY

v_gene: TRBV5-1
j_gene: TRBJ2-3
abundance: NA
CDR3aa: ASSRGGQGAPDTQY

v_gene: TRBV12-3/TRBV12-4
j_gene: TRBJ1-5
abundance: NA
CDR3aa: ASSSRDSYNQPQH

v_gene: TRBV2
j_gene: TRBJ2-7
abundance: NA
CDR3aa: ASSTGLAASVQY

v_gene: TRBV3-1
j_gene: TRBJ1-1
abundance: NA
CDR3aa: ASSQRPGSSMNTEAF

v_gene: TRBV12-3/TRBV12-4
j_gene: TRBJ2-6
abundance: few
CDR3aa: ASSLDRRDSGANVLT

v_gene: TRBV5-1
j_gene: TRBJ1-1
abundance: NA
CDR3aa: ASSVNNQYLNTEAF

v_gene: TRBV6-1
j_gene: TRBJ1-2
abundance: few
CDR3aa: ASSDRTDYGYT

v_gene: TRBV12-3/TRBV12-4
j_gene: TRBJ2-3
abundance: many
CDR3aa: ASRGTDTQY

v_gene: TRBV27
j_gene: TRBJ2-7
abundance: many
CDR3aa: ASSPSPYEQY

v_gene: TRBV27
j_gene: TRBJ2-7
abundance: NA
CDR3aa: ASSLWSGVAEQY

v_gene: TRBV28
j_gene: TRBJ2-3
abundance: NA
CDR3aa: ASSPRAVSGVGISTDTQY

v_gene: TRBV7-9
j_gene: TRBJ2-5
abundance: NA
CDR3aa: ASSKGGQEGTQY

v_gene: TRBV20-1
j_gene: TRBJ2-7
abundance: few
CDR3aa: SGEWDGSYEQY

v_gene: TRBV24-1
j_gene: TRBJ1-5
abundance: NA
CDR3aa: ATQTGTGERQPQH

v_gene: TRBV5-6
j_gene: TRBJ2-5
abundance: NA
CDR3aa: ASSGRQGETQY

v_gene: TRBV4-3
j_gene: TRBJ2-5
abundance: NA
CDR3aa: ASSQLYSAYQETQY

v_gene: TRBV20-1
j_gene: TRBJ2-1
abundance: few
CDR3aa: SARDRRRVPYNEQF

v_gene: TRBV4-2
j_gene: TRBJ2-3
abundance: NA
CDR3aa: ASSSRTANTDTQY

v_gene: TRBV14
j_gene: TRBJ2-1
abundance: NA
CDR3aa: ASSQVTGIDEQF

v_gene: TRBV21-1
j_gene: TRBJ1-4
abundance: once
CDR3aa: ASSNLRDRGRVTNEKLF

v_gene: TRBV24-1
j_gene: TRBJ2-3
abundance: NA
CDR3aa: AIGGVTDTQY

v_gene: TRBV29-1
j_gene: TRBJ2-3
abundance: few
CDR3aa: SADGQGSTDTQY

v_gene: TRBV29-1
j_gene: TRBJ2-5
abundance: NA
CDR3aa: SVEGLVGETQY

v_gene: TRBV9
j_gene: TRBJ2-7
abundance: NA
CDR3aa: ASSSGGFPHEQY

v_gene: TRBV6-2/TRBV6-3
j_gene: TRBJ2-3
abundance: NA
CDR3aa: ASSMGDSRDTQY

v_gene: TRBV7-4
j_gene: TRBJ2-7
abundance: NA
CDR3aa: ASSKQATYEQY

v_gene: TRBV29-1
j_gene: TRBJ2-5
abundance: NA
CDR3aa: SVGRTEWQY

v_gene: TRBV28
j_gene: TRBJ2-7
abundance: few
CDR3aa: ASGPYKGTSYEQY

v_gene: TRBV4-1
j_gene: TRBJ2-3
abundance: NA
CDR3aa: ASSEGQFRAFSRDTQY

v_gene: TRBV5-6
j_gene: TRBJ1-4
abundance: once
CDR3aa: ASSPKGPTEKLF

v_gene: TRBV20-1
j_gene: TRBJ1-5
abundance: NA
CDR3aa: SALYQGGSAAQH

v_gene: TRBV7-6
j_gene: TRBJ2-4
abundance: few
CDR3aa: ASSIVATPGEQY

v_gene: TRBV4-1
j_gene: TRBJ2-4
abundance: NA
CDR3aa: ASSQHPLLAGPEGSIQY

v_gene: TRBV20-1
j_gene: TRBJ2-1
abundance: NA
CDR3aa: SAKTSGLGGEQF

v_gene: TRBV7-8
j_gene: TRBJ1-4
abundance: NA
CDR3aa: ASTLGVYEKLF

v_gene: TRBV7-6
j_gene: TRBJ2-5
abundance: few
CDR3aa: ASSLELALKTQY